Following are 21 T cell receptor beta chains from one sample sequenced in a study of blood T cells in healthy people across ages. For the second PCR, which ran for 7 to 11 cycles, a sample-barcoded 5' primer and a J-beta primer mix were used. A single record per CDR3 protein comes from TCRdb applying MiXCR to the 5' RACE reads. The sample consists of 1.5 million to 2 million distinct CDR3 sequences, roughly 30% of them appearing once. The source material was blood. These TCRs come from a woman aged 25 to 39 in good health.

In the case of this clonotype: A much more abundant neighbour one base away suggests this may be a read error. CDR3 in amino acids: CSAPLLSGHEQYF. For the CDR3, the DNA is TGCAGTGCCCCCCTTTTGTCGGGCCATGAGCAGTACTTC. This chain uses TRBV20-1 with TRBJ2-7; D remains unclear. CDR1 DFQATT and CDR2 SNEGSKA come from the germline V gene (reference sequence). The V end was cut by 6 bases, the J end by 7 bases, with 19 bases between. CDR3 size: 13 residues.

This clonotype has at least ten counts. The gene calls are TRBV12-3 or TRBV12-4 and TRBJ2-7; D remains ambiguous. The CDR3 totals 11 residues. Trimming shortened V by 3 bases and J by 9 bases, and 9 bases separated the two germline ends. Here the CDR3 reads CASSFGSLQYF. The CDR3, as DNA: TGTGCCAGCAGTTTTGGATCGCTGCAGTACTTC.

This chain joins TRBV12-3 or TRBV12-4 and TRBJ2-1, with 10 bases that match TRBD2. The CDR3 totals 15 residues. The ends lost 3 bases at V and 6 bases at J; junction bases unmatched: 5. The CDR3 DNA follows: TGTGCCAGCAGTTTGAGGAGCGGGGGGGCCAATGAGCAGTTCTTC. This encodes CASSLRSGGANEQFF.

The V and J genes are TRBV5-5 and TRBJ2-1; 11 bases match TRBD2. J was trimmed by 6 bases and V by 4 bases; bases with no gene match: 6. The CDR3 consists of 15 residues. CDR1 and CDR2 (germline): SGHKS, YYEKEE (reference sequence). In DNA form, the CDR3 reads TGTGCCAGCAGCGGTAGCGGGGGGGCGGGCAATGAGCAGTTCTTC. It encodes CASSGSGGAGNEQFF. Looking up the rest from reference TRBV5-5 and TRBJ2-1 gives the full variable domain: DAGVTQSPTHLIKTRGQQVTLRCSPISGHKSVSWYQQVLGQGPQFIFQYYEKEERGRGNFPDRFSARQFPNYSSELNVNALLLGDSALYLCASSGSGGAGNEQFFGPGTRLTVL.

This clonotype was counted between two and nine times. The J gene is TRBJ2-2, the V gene TRBV20-1; D may be TRBD2 (6 bases). CDR1 is DFQATT, CDR2 SNEGSKA, per germline (reference sequence). CDR3 length: 15 amino acids. V lost 3 bases to trimming and J lost 6 bases, with 17 bases between them. The CDR3 coding sequence is TGCAGTGCTAGGGAACCGGGACTCCACGCCGGGGAGCTGTTTTTT. This gives the protein CSAREPGLHAGELFF.

The chain combines TRBV6-6 with TRBJ2-7, with 8 bases lining up with TRBD1. Losses at the gene ends were 7 bases for V and 5 bases for J; bases not matched to a gene: 13. The CDR3 is made up of 15 amino acids. The germline V gene encodes CDR1 MNHNY and CDR2 SVGAGI (reference sequence). For the CDR3, the DNA is TGTGCCAGCACCAGCCCAGGGGGCTTTCCCCACGAGCAGTACTTC. Its translation: CASTSPGGFPHEQYF.

This clonotype turned up a few times. The V call is TRBV14, the J call TRBJ1-2; D is possibly TRBD1 (5 bases). CDR3 length equals 13 residues. Trimming cost V 6 bases and J 7 bases, with 15 bases left between them. Germline-derived CDR1 and CDR2 are SGHDN and FVKESK. Here the CDR3 DNA reads TGTGCCAGCAGAATGCAGGGTTATTCTGGCTACACCTTC. Residues: CASRMQGYSGYTF.

This clonotype has a handful of counts. V usage is TRBV9 and J usage is TRBJ2-7; 9 bases align to TRBD2. With V trimmed by 2 bases and J by 3 bases, 6 bases remained unmatched. In germline, CDR1 is SGDLS, CDR2 YYNGEE. The CDR3 totals 15 residues. CDR3 DNA sequence: TGTGCCAGCAGCGTCGGTTCTAGCGGGATCTACGAGCAGTACTTC. Protein product: CASSVGSSGIYEQYF.

The CDR3 DNA reads TGTGCCTGGAGTGAGACTAGCGCCGTCTACAATGAGCAGTTCTTC. It translates to CAWSETSAVYNEQFF. The rearrangement uses TRBV30 and TRBJ2-1; 8 bases are a match to TRBD2. The CDR3 contains 15 residues. Germline-derived CDR1 and CDR2 are GTSNPN and SVGIG (reference sequence). J was trimmed by 3 bases and V by 1 base; bases with no gene match: 5.

Regarding this clonotype: A much larger clone lies one base from this, so it may be a read error. The genes are TRBV7-9 and TRBJ1-2; D is uncertain. In germline, CDR1 is SEHNR, CDR2 FQNEAQ (reference sequence). The CDR3 totals 15 residues. The CDR3: CASSDPWGDNYDYTF. In DNA, the CDR3 is TGTGCCAGCAGTGACCCCTGGGGTGATAACTATGACTACACCTTC.

This clonotype has a handful of counts. The chain has TRBV6-5 and TRBJ2-1; 8 positions match TRBD2. The CDR3 is made up of 13 amino acids. The J segment lost 5 bases and the V segment lost 7 bases, leaving 4 bases of the junction unmatched. Germline loops: CDR1 MNHEY, CDR2 SVGAGI. CDR3 protein: CASTSSGNNEQFF. The CDR3 bases are TGTGCCAGCACCAGTAGCGGGAACAATGAGCAGTTCTTC.

This clonotype was seen a few times. This chain joins TRBV20-1 and TRBJ2-3; perhaps TRBD1 as D (5 bases). The germline gives CDR1 DFQATT, CDR2 SNEGSKA (reference sequence). The CDR3 is 13 amino acids. V was clipped by 3 bases and J by 3 bases, with 10 bases between them. CDR3 sequence (DNA): TGCAGTGCTAGGAATCAGGGTACAGATACGCAGTATTTT. This translates into CSARNQGTDTQYF.

The V call is TRBV10-1, the J call TRBJ2-1; D perhaps matches TRBD1 (5 bases). Trimming removed 5 bases at V and 7 bases at J, with 9 bases between. CDR3 length: 12 residues. CDR1 and CDR2 from the germline V gene are WNHNN and SYGVQD (reference sequence). The CDR3 DNA reads TGCGCCAGCAGTCGACAGCCGAATGAGCAGTTCTTC. Translating it yields CASSRQPNEQFF.

The chain is built from TRBV9 and TRBJ2-2; tentative D call: TRBD2 (6 bases). The CDR3 length is 16 residues. CDR1 is SGDLS and CDR2 is YYNGEE in the germline V gene. With 0 bases removed from V and 4 bases from J, the gap between germline ends came to 13 bases. CDR3 nucleotide sequence: TGTGCCAGCAGCGTAGGGGGGGTTACGGGCACCGGGGAGCTGTTTTTT. Its protein is CASSVGGVTGTGELFF.

This clonotype was seen a handful of times. The genes are TRBV6-5 and TRBJ2-4; the D call may be TRBD1 or TRBD2 (6 bases each). V gave up 4 bases and J gave up 8 bases, with 18 bases separating them. The CDR3 is 15 amino acids. Germline loops: CDR1 MNHEY, CDR2 SVGAGI. The CDR3, as DNA: TGTGCCAGCAGTTCCTCCCGGGGGCTCGGAGACATTCAGTACTTC. This translates into CASSSSRGLGDIQYF.

Remarks on this clonotype: A much larger clone differs from this one at a single base, so this may be a read error. The chain joins TRBV7-9 to TRBJ2-1; D unresolved. This CDR3 spans 13 amino acids. CDR1 is SEHNR, CDR2 FQNEAQ, per germline (reference sequence). With 5 bases removed from V and 7 bases from J, the gap between germline ends came to 12 bases. CDR3 coding DNA: TGTGCCAGCAGCCCCCTCGACACGAATGAGCAGTTCTTC. Amino acid sequence: CASSPLDTNEQFF. Using reference TRBV7-9 and TRBJ2-1 for the parts outside the CDR3, the full variable domain is DTGVSQNPRHKITKRGQNVTFRCDPISEHNRLYWYRQTLGQGPEFLTYFQNEAQLEKSRLLSDRFSAERPKGSFSTLEIQRTEQGDSAMYLCASSPLDTNEQFFGPGTRLTVL.

As for this clonotype: This likely comes from a read error, as the CDR3 has no conserved phenylalanine or tryptophan at its end. The rearrangement links TRBV28 to TRBJ2-5; D gene ambiguous. Trimming left V 0 bases short and J 6 bases short, with 5 bases between. Germline V gene data show CDR1 as MDHEN and CDR2 as SYDVKM. There are 12 residues in the CDR3. The DNA of the CDR3 is TGTGCCAGCAGTTTATGGGGGAAGACCCAGTACTTA. It specifies CASSLWGKTQYL.

V is TRBV3-1 and J is TRBJ1-2; no reliable D call. Trimming left V 0 bases short and J 4 bases short, with 9 bases between. This CDR3 spans 14 amino acids. Per the germline V gene, CDR1 is LGHDT and CDR2 is YNNKEL (reference sequence). This chain's CDR3 is CASSQERRSYGYTF. Here the CDR3 DNA reads TGTGCCAGCAGCCAAGAGAGGCGGTCCTATGGCTACACCTTC.

This clonotype has more than one count but fewer than ten. The chain couples TRBV7-2 to TRBJ1-2; D unclear. V lost 3 bases, J lost 1 base, and 6 bases lay in between. In germline, CDR1 is SGHTA, CDR2 FQGNSA. The CDR3 consists of 13 residues. The CDR3: CASSFDNNYGYTF. CDR3 DNA: TGTGCCAGCAGCTTCGACAATAACTATGGCTACACCTTC.

This clonotype has at least ten counts. The chain combines TRBV7-2 with TRBJ2-1; TRBD1 or TRBD2 may be the D gene (7 bases each). Per the germline V gene, CDR1 is SGHTA and CDR2 is FQGNSA. This CDR3 spans 15 amino acids. The V gene lost 4 bases and the J gene lost 7 bases, with 17 bases spanning the gap. CDR3 protein: CASSSQGGGRNEQFF. In DNA, the CDR3 is TGTGCCAGCAGCTCGCAGGGGGGGGGCCGGAATGAGCAGTTCTTC.

This clonotype came up many times. The chain couples TRBV5-1 to TRBJ2-5; D is perhaps TRBD1 or TRBD2 (5 bases each). Germline V gene sequence: CDR1 SGHRS, CDR2 YFSETQ. This CDR3 comprises 15 residues. V shed 1 base and J shed 5 bases, with 15 bases lying between them. CDR3 sequence (DNA): TGCGCCAGCAGCTTGTTGGGGGTTGAGGGGGAGACCCAGTACTTC. This sequence encodes CASSLLGVEGETQYF. Supplemented by reference TRBV5-1 and TRBJ2-5, the full variable domain reads KAGVTQTPRYLIKTRGQQVTLSCSPISGHRSVSWYQQTPGQGLQFLFEYFSETQRNKGNFPGRFSGRQFSNSRSEMNVSTLELGDSALYLCASSLLGVEGETQYFGPGTRLLVL.